This T cell receptor beta chain was recorded in a study of CD8+ T cells in alopecia areata. Sequencing templates came from extracted RNA that was reverse transcribed into cDNA. The method was immunoSEQ multiplex PCR; TCRdb's version includes in-frame clones alone and lacks a portion of them. The repertoire holds 130,000 to 150,000 clones, with roughly 60% as singletons. Overall study findings and caveats: Possibly as an HLA-related effect, TCR sharing across patients appeared less clear than in mice. Lesional scalp exceeded normal scalp in clonality, especially in alopecia totalis/universalis.

This CDR3 region has 13 residues. The V end was cut by 6 bases, the J end by 1 base, with 12 bases between. Germline CDR1 and CDR2: SQVTM and ANQGSEA. This clone showed up just a few times. What it binds is unknown. The researchers isolated CD4+ and CD8+ T cells from PBMCs by sorting. The rearrangement uses TRBV29-1 and TRBJ2-5; D not resolved. The sample was CD8+ T cells sorted from blood. The receptor's source is a human donor in good health. CDR3 in DNA: TGCAGCGTCCCCACGCGGTCCCAAGAGACCCAGTACTTC. Translation gives CSVPTRSQETQYF.